Below are 14 T cell receptor beta chains sequenced from a single sample in a study of T cells during gluten challenge in celiac disease. Sorted cells: tetramer+, CD3+, CD4+, CD45RA-, CD62L-, integrin beta7+. Multiplexed primers for every TRA and TRB V gene were used across three nested PCRs per cell. From the single-cell sequencing reads, TCRdb called clonotypes with MiXCR, one entry per CDR3 protein. This table holds around 170 distinct CDR3 sequences, around 60% found once. The sample here was gluten-specific CD4+ T cells sorted from blood using tetramers, taken at baseline or on day 6, 14 or 28 of gluten challenge (not recorded which). All receptors come from a female donor with celiac disease.

The rearrangement joins TRBV20-1 to TRBJ2-7, with no clear D. Trimming cost V 3 bases and J 5 bases, with 14 bases left between them. The CDR3 is made up of 13 amino acids. CDR1 is DFQATT, CDR2 SNEGSKA, per germline (reference sequence). The CDR3 coding sequence is TGCAGTGCTAGTTGGCAGGCTACCCACGAGCAGTACTTC. It encodes CSASWQATHEQYF.

The chain has TRBV19 and TRBJ2-1, with 11 bases matching TRBD1. This CDR3 has 18 amino acids. The germline CDR1 and CDR2 sequences are LNHDA and SQIVND (reference sequence). Losses at the gene ends were 6 bases for V and 0 bases for J; bases not matched to a gene: 10. CDR3 protein: CASRAGQGAVSSYNEQFF. For the CDR3, the DNA is TGTGCCAGTAGGGCTGGACAGGGGGCCGTGAGCTCCTACAATGAGCAGTTCTTC.

This clonotype has just one count. The chain links TRBV5-1 to TRBJ2-5; D uncertain. CDR3 length equals 14 residues. From germline, CDR1 is SGHRS and CDR2 YFSETQ. V lost 1 base to trimming and J lost 2 bases, with 9 bases between them. The CDR3: CASSLIAAQETQYF. CDR3 DNA: TGCGCCAGCAGCTTGATAGCAGCACAAGAGACCCAGTACTTC.

This chain connects TRBV20-1 to TRBJ2-2; perhaps TRBD1 as D (6 bases). The CDR3 contains 17 residues. CDR1 DFQATT and CDR2 SNEGSKA come from the germline V gene (reference sequence). Trimming cost V 3 bases and J 1 base, with 18 bases left between them. The CDR3 protein is CSASSGIQGWNTGELFF. The CDR3 DNA is TGCAGTGCTAGTAGTGGGATACAGGGATGGAACACCGGGGAGCTGTTTTTT.

By proportion, this clonotype is large. DNA of the CDR3: TGTGCCAGCAGCTTACGGGCGGGGGACACCGGGGCCCAGTACTTC. Amino acids: CASSLRAGDTGAQYF. J is TRBJ2-5 and V is TRBV7-2, with TRBD2 as a possible D gene (7 bases). The CDR3 is 15 residues long. Germline CDR1 is SGHTA and CDR2 is FQGNSA. Deletions cut 2 bases from V and 9 bases from J, with 19 bases between.

The rearrangement uses TRBV5-6 and TRBJ2-7, with TRBD2 identical over 8 bases. CDR1 is SGHDT and CDR2 is YYEEEE in the germline V gene. CDR3 size: 18 residues. V was clipped by 4 bases and J by 0 bases; unmatched bases: 15. This chain's CDR3 is CASSPFGHKAGVSYEQYV. CDR3 nucleotide sequence: TGTGCCAGCAGCCCCTTCGGTCACAAAGCGGGAGTCTCCTACGAGCAGTACGTC.

The V and J genes are TRBV7-3 and TRBJ2-1, with TRBD1 as a possible D gene (6 bases). In germline, CDR1 is SGHTA, CDR2 FQGTGA. V lost 0 bases and J lost 10, with 16 bases in between. This CDR3 region has 15 residues. The CDR3 DNA reads TGTGCCAGCAGCTTAACTGGACTCCAGGGGATGGAGCAGTTCTTC. Protein: CASSLTGLQGMEQFF.

This clonotype is labeled large. The V and J genes are TRBV2 and TRBJ2-7; 8 bases match TRBD1. V gave up 8 bases and J gave up 1 base; unmatched junction bases: 7. Germline V gene sequence: CDR1 SNHLY, CDR2 FYNNEI. The CDR3 contains 14 residues. The CDR3 reads CASARGQGSYEQYF. Written as DNA, the CDR3 is TGTGCCAGCGCCCGAGGACAGGGTTCCTACGAGCAGTACTTC.

The genes are TRBV19 and TRBJ2-1; 10 nucleotides align to TRBD2. Germline CDR1 LNHDA, CDR2 SQIVND (reference sequence). With 1 base clipped from V and 10 bases from J, the junction kept 7 bases outside the gene matches. This CDR3 region has 15 residues. The CDR3 DNA reads TGTGCCAGTAGTATAGTTGGTAGCGGGGGGTACGAGCAGTTCTTC. It translates to CASSIVGSGGYEQFF.

The chain recombines TRBV7-2 with TRBJ2-3, with 9 bases lining up with TRBD2. The V and J ends lost 5 bases and 5 bases, in that order; junction bases with no gene match: 5. This CDR3 is built from 14 residues. Germline CDR1 reads SGHTA; CDR2 reads FQGNSA. The CDR3 here is CASSIRAGGDTQYF. The CDR3 nucleotides are TGTGCCAGCAGCATTAGAGCGGGGGGAGATACGCAGTATTTT.

This clonotype is termed hyperexpanded. This chain connects TRBV20-1 to TRBJ1-4, with TRBD1 as a possible D gene (5 bases). V was clipped by 1 base and J by 8 bases, with 14 bases between them. The CDR3 loop spans 14 amino acids. CDR1 is DFQATT and CDR2 is SNEGSKA in the germline V gene (reference sequence). CDR3: CSARALGEVEKLFF. The CDR3 DNA reads as TGCAGTGCTAGAGCGTTGGGGGAGGTGGAAAAACTGTTTTTT.

Judged by abundance, this clonotype is hyperexpanded. The chain couples TRBV12-3 or TRBV12-4 to TRBJ1-2; D unresolved. V was pared by 4 bases and J by 5 bases, with 11 bases between. The CDR3 is 13 amino acids. The CDR3 loop reads CASSSRLGYGYTF. The CDR3 DNA reads as TGTGCCAGCAGTTCACGTCTTGGGTATGGCTACACCTTC.

This chain uses TRBV5-6 with TRBJ1-1; D unclear. CDR1 and CDR2 from the germline V gene are SGHDT and YYEEEE. This CDR3 has 13 amino acids. With 0 bases removed from V and 6 bases from J, the gap between germline ends came to 9 bases. The CDR3 sequence is CASSLVGIPEAFF. CDR3 coding DNA: TGTGCCAGCAGCTTGGTGGGGATACCTGAAGCTTTCTTT. Full variable domain (rest looked up from reference TRBV5-6 and TRBJ1-1): DAGVTQSPTHLIKTRGQQVTLRCSPKSGHDTVSWYQQALGQGPQFIFQYYEEEERQRGNFPDRFSGHQFPNYSSELNVNALLLGDSALYLCASSLVGIPEAFFGQGTRLTVV.

By share, this clonotype counts as medium-sized. An end of the junction differs from the germline gene, which may be a read error. The chain uses TRBV7-2 and TRBJ2-3; no firm D call. CDR3 length equals 13 residues. CDR1 is SGHTA, CDR2 FQGNSA, per germline. CDR3 sequence: CASSIRSTDMQYF. CDR3 nucleotides: TGTGCCAGCAGCATTCGTAGCACAGATATGCAGTATTTT.